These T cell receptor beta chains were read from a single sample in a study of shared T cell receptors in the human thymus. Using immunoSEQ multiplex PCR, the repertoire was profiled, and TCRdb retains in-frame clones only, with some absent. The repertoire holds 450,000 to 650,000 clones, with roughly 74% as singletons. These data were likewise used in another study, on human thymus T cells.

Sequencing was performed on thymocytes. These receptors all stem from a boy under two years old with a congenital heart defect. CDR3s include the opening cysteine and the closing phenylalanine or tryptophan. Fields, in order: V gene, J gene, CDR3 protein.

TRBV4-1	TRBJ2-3	CASSQMIQGDMGDTQYF
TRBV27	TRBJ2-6	CASSLWASGKEGGANVLTF
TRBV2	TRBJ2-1	CASSALSTRPRDNEQFF
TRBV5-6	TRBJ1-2	CASSLVTGKKNYGYTF
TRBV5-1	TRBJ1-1	CASSFPDSEAFF
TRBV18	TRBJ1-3	CASSPQGATGNTIYF
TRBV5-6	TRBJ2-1	CASSSLRLATHEQFF
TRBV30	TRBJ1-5	CAWSVTVAGVRSNQPQHF
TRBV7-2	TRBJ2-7	CASSLGGDSNYEQYF
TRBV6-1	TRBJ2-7	CASSRTDRGGYEQYF
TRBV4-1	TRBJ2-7	CASSQDLTGHVYEQYF
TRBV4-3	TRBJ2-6	CASSQDGGQGRSGANVLTF
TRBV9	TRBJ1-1	CASSVAERNTEAFF
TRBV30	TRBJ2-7	CAWSVPSGRQYEQYF
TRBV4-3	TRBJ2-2	CASSRIAYGELFF
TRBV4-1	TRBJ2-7	CASSQGDTGPSYEQYF
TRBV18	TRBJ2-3	CASSPETSGKGGDTQYF
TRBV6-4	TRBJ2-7	CASSQGQGYEQYF
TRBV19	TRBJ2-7	CASSHRQGPYEQYF
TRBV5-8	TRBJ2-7	CASRLAGGFANLSSYEQYF
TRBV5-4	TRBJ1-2	CASSSRGTLYGYTF
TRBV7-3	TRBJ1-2	CASSPSAGDANYGYTF
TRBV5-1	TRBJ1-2	CASSFGRGKGEYGYTF
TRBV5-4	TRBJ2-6	CASSGTRGVPSGANVLTF
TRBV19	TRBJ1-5	CASSRGQGSNQPQHF
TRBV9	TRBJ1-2	CASSANRGGYGYTF
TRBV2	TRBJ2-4	CASSETRDRVTKNIQYF
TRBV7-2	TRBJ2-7	CASSLAGPYEQYF
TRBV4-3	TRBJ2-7	CASSQDEGSYEQYF
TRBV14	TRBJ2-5	CASSQAPQETQYF
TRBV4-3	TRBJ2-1	CASSPWEGPNNEQFF
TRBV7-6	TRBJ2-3	CASSLRPWASGSSDTQYF
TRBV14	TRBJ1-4	CASSQGPGTGVREKLFF
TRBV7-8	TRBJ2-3	CASSLARLADTQYF
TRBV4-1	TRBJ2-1	CASSQARTSGQFF
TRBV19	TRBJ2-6	CASSIQGSGANVLTF
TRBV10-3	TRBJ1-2	CAISGSGGYTF
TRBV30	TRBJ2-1	CAWSLAEGVAGGNEQFF
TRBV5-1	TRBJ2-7	CASSLTGVSYEQYF
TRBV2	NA	CASRPGLADTYEQYF
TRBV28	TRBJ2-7	CASSPRDRMSYEQYF
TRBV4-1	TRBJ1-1	CASSHNPPQGQMNTEAFF